This T cell receptor beta chain is drawn from a study of T cells in Graves' hyperthyroidism and ophthalmopathy. Researchers amplified the TCR beta CDR3 regions from RNA transcripts. Using the HTBI primer set, a first-round RT-PCR was run on the TCR CDR3. Using its own MiXCR run on the multiplex PCR reads, TCRdb lists one record per CDR3 protein. Of hundreds of thousands of distinct CDR3 sequences listed, around 14% are singletons. The patients, who ranged from 18 to 65 in age, presented with newly diagnosed hyperthyroidism lasting under 2 months. From less than 13 ml of fresh peripheral blood, PBMCs were isolated. Looked up from germline, CDR1 is SGHTA and CDR2 is FQGNSA. Deletions cut 2 bases from V and 4 bases from J, with 17 bases between. This CDR3 has 16 residues.

The source of this sequence is a young woman with Graves' hyperthyroidism that later progressed to Graves' ophthalmopathy. The genes are TRBV7-2 and TRBJ2-5; D possibly uses TRBD1 or TRBD2 (5 bases each). Input material: blood. CDR3 in amino acids: CASSLMGHGASETQYF. CDR3 sequence (DNA): TGTGCCAGCAGCTTAATGGGTCACGGGGCCTCAGAGACCCAGTACTTC. The complete variable domain, with remaining parts taken from reference TRBV7-2 and TRBJ2-5, reads GAGVSQSPSNKVTEKGKDVELRCDPISGHTALYWYRQSLGQGLEFLIYFQGNSAPDKSGLPSDRFSAERTGGSVSTLTIQRTQQEDSAVYLCASSLMGHGASETQYFGPGTRLLVL.